This TCR beta chain was recovered during a study of human T cells and chemical hapten exposure. Study-level information: It was small differences in pooled library volume that mainly caused per-sample TCR yields to vary.

Time point specified: patch test 3, about 24 weeks after DPC sensitization. Documented treatment: therapeutic diphenylcyclopropenone sensitization with weekly scalp DPC. Germline CDR1 is SGHAT and CDR2 is FQNNGV. The CDR3 sequence is 13 residues long. The ends were cut back, 0 bases at V and 8 bases at J, with 10 bases in the middle. Each CDR3 protein gets one entry after TCRdb re-called the RACE reads with MiXCR. The sample lists about 110,000 distinct CDR3 sequences, 30% to 35% occurring once. The specimen comprised whole blood, sampled in connection with sensitization to the hapten diphenylcyclopropenone (DPC). The source of this sequence is a man between 40 and 49 years old with alopecia areata. Some clones in this sample may be carry-over from other donors' samples. The gene calls are TRBV11-2 and TRBJ1-1, with D tentatively TRBD1 (6 bases). Here the CDR3 reads CASSLDTGTEAFF. The CDR3 DNA is TGTGCCAGCAGCTTAGATACCGGGACAGAAGCTTTCTTT.